This T cell receptor beta chain originates from a study of blood T cells in healthy people across ages. Points from the study as a whole: The authors considered diversity estimates from one million T cells to be underestimates.

Sample-barcoded 5' priming and a J-beta primer mix drove a second PCR of roughly 7 to 11 cycles. Via MiXCR, TCRdb re-called the 5' RACE reads, giving one row per CDR3 protein. The profile shows 750,000 to 950,000 distinct CDR3 sequences, about 29% of them singletons. In terms of origin and age, donors were healthy Caucasian individuals from Russia aged roughly 6 to 95. In its sample, this clonotype was seen many times. As yet, its antigen is unknown. Trimming pared 3 bases from V and 6 bases from J, leaving 9 bases between. CDR3 size: 12 residues. From germline, CDR1 is LGHDT and CDR2 YNNKEL (reference sequence). These data also featured in a second study, about T cells of mothers and their children. This second study says: Each mother gave over 8 million TCR beta CDR3 reads; each child, around 2.8 million.

The chain couples TRBV3-1 to TRBJ2-7, with a tentative D call TRBD2 (6 bases). The sequencing input was blood. The source of this sequence is a middle-aged woman in good health. The CDR3 nucleotides read TGTGCCAGCAGCCACGCGGGGTTCGAGCAGTACTTC. Residues: CASSHAGFEQYF.